The 9 T cell receptor beta chains reported below all come from one sample, sequenced in a study of T cell responses to AZD1222 COVID-19 vaccine. Sequencing used immunoSEQ multiplex PCR; TCRdb keeps in-frame clones, though not all of them. The sample lists 150,000 or so clones, just over 90% occurring once. The sequencing here drew on peripheral blood, taken 28 days after the second AZD1222 dose. The source is an adult who received the AZD1222 COVID-19 vaccine.

Points on this clone: Other DNA sequences in this sample translate to the same CDR3. The V call is TRBV9, the J call TRBJ2-3; D possibly corresponds to TRBD2 (6 bases). The CDR3 sequence is 14 residues long. Germline CDR1 SGDLS, CDR2 YYNGEE. V lost 0 bases to trimming and J lost 6 bases, with 11 bases between them. The CDR3 protein is CASSVVGREDTQYF. The CDR3 nucleotides are TGTGCCAGCAGCGTAGTTGGCCGGGAGGATACGCAGTATTTT.

The chain has TRBV4-1 and TRBJ1-6; tentative D call: TRBD1 (5 bases). Trimming removed 4 bases from V and 7 bases from J, with 17 bases in between. Germline values: CDR1 MGHRA, CDR2 YSYEKL. The CDR3 spans 16 residues. The CDR3 DNA follows: TGCGCCAGCAGCCTCCTCCAGTGGGGACGAAATTCACCCCTCCACTTT. Its translation is CASSLLQWGRNSPLHF.

The V call is TRBV11-2, the J call TRBJ2-1; TRBD2 is a possible D gene (5 bases). The CDR3 loop spans 15 amino acids. Trimming took off 1 base at V and 6 bases at J, with 13 bases between the two ends. Germline V gene sequence: CDR1 SGHAT, CDR2 FQNNGV. CDR3 nucleotide sequence: TGTGCCAGCAGCTTAGGACTACTCAAGGGCAATGAGCAGTTCTTC. Translation: CASSLGLLKGNEQFF.

This chain links TRBV19 with TRBJ1-1, with D tentatively TRBD1 (6 bases). The CDR3 sequence is 17 residues long. The ends were cut back, 7 bases at V and 0 bases at J, with 21 bases in the middle. CDR1 LNHDA and CDR2 SQIVND come from the germline V gene (reference sequence). The CDR3 region is CASIGLGGRIMNTEAFF. CDR3 nucleotides: TGTGCCAGTATAGGACTGGGGGGGCGTATAATGAACACTGAAGCTTTCTTT. Full variable domain (remainder filled in from reference TRBV19 and TRBJ1-1): DGGITQSPKYLFRKEGQNVTLSCEQNLNHDAMYWYRQDPGQGLRLIYYSQIVNDFQKGDIAEGYSVSREKKESFPLTVTSAQKNPTAFYLCASIGLGGRIMNTEAFFGQGTRLTVV.

This sequence joins TRBV19 and TRBJ1-2, with D perhaps matching TRBD1 (6 bases). V was pared by 2 bases and J by 4 bases, with 20 bases between. Germline loops: CDR1 LNHDA, CDR2 SQIVND (reference sequence). The CDR3 contains 17 residues. In DNA, the CDR3 is TGTGCCAGTAGTATAATATCTAGCGGACAGAGACTCTATGGCTACACCTTC. This sequence encodes CASSIISSGQRLYGYTF.

The genes are TRBV5-1 and TRBJ1-4, with D possibly TRBD1 on 6 matching bases. The CDR3 spans 14 residues. V was pared by 4 bases and J by 5 bases, with 12 bases between. The V gene's germline CDR1 is SGHRS and CDR2 YFSETQ. In DNA form, the CDR3 reads TGCGCCAGCAGCCCGGGACACGCGAATGAAAAACTGTTTTTT. Translating gives CASSPGHANEKLFF.

V usage is TRBV4-1 and J usage is TRBJ2-3, with 8 bases matching TRBD2. Germline loops: CDR1 MGHRA, CDR2 YSYEKL. The J segment lost 4 bases and the V segment lost 1 base, leaving 4 bases of the junction unmatched. The length of the CDR3 is 15 residues. CDR3 coding DNA: TGCGCCAGCAGCCAAGTAGCGGGAACGGCAGATACGCAGTATTTT. Translated, it gives CASSQVAGTADTQYF.

This clone appeared a few times. V usage is TRBV24-1 and J usage is TRBJ2-7; D is perhaps TRBD1 (6 bases). This CDR3 is built from 15 residues. Germline CDR1 reads KGHDR; CDR2 reads SFDVKD. Trimming stripped 4 bases from V and 2 bases from J, with 14 bases between. CDR3 region: CATSDPGHETYEQYF. For the CDR3, the DNA is TGTGCCACCAGTGACCCGGGACACGAAACCTACGAGCAGTACTTC.

The rearrangement links TRBV24-1 to TRBJ2-2; D may be TRBD1 (6 bases). This CDR3 has 16 amino acids. Trimming removed 4 bases from V and 1 base from J, with 12 bases in between. The germline CDR1 and CDR2 sequences are KGHDR and SFDVKD. The CDR3 sequence is CATSDPGGQNTGELFF. As DNA, the CDR3 is TGTGCCACCAGTGACCCTGGGGGACAGAACACCGGGGAGCTGTTTTTT.